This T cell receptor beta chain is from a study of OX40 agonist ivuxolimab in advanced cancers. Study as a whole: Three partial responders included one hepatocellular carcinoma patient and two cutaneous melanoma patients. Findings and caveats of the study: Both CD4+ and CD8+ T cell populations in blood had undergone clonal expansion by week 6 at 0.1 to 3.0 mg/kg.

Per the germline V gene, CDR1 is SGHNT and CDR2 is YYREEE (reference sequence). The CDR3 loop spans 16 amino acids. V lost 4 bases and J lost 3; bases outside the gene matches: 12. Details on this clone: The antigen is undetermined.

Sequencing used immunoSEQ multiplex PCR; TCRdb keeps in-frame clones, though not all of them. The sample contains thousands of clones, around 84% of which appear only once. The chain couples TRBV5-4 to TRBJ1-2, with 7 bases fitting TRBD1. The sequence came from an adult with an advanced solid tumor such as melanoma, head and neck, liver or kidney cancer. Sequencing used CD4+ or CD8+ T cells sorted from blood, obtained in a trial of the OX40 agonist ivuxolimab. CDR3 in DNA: TGTGCCAGCAGCCAAGACCGTAGGGACAGAGACTATGGCTACACCTTC. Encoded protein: CASSQDRRDRDYGYTF.